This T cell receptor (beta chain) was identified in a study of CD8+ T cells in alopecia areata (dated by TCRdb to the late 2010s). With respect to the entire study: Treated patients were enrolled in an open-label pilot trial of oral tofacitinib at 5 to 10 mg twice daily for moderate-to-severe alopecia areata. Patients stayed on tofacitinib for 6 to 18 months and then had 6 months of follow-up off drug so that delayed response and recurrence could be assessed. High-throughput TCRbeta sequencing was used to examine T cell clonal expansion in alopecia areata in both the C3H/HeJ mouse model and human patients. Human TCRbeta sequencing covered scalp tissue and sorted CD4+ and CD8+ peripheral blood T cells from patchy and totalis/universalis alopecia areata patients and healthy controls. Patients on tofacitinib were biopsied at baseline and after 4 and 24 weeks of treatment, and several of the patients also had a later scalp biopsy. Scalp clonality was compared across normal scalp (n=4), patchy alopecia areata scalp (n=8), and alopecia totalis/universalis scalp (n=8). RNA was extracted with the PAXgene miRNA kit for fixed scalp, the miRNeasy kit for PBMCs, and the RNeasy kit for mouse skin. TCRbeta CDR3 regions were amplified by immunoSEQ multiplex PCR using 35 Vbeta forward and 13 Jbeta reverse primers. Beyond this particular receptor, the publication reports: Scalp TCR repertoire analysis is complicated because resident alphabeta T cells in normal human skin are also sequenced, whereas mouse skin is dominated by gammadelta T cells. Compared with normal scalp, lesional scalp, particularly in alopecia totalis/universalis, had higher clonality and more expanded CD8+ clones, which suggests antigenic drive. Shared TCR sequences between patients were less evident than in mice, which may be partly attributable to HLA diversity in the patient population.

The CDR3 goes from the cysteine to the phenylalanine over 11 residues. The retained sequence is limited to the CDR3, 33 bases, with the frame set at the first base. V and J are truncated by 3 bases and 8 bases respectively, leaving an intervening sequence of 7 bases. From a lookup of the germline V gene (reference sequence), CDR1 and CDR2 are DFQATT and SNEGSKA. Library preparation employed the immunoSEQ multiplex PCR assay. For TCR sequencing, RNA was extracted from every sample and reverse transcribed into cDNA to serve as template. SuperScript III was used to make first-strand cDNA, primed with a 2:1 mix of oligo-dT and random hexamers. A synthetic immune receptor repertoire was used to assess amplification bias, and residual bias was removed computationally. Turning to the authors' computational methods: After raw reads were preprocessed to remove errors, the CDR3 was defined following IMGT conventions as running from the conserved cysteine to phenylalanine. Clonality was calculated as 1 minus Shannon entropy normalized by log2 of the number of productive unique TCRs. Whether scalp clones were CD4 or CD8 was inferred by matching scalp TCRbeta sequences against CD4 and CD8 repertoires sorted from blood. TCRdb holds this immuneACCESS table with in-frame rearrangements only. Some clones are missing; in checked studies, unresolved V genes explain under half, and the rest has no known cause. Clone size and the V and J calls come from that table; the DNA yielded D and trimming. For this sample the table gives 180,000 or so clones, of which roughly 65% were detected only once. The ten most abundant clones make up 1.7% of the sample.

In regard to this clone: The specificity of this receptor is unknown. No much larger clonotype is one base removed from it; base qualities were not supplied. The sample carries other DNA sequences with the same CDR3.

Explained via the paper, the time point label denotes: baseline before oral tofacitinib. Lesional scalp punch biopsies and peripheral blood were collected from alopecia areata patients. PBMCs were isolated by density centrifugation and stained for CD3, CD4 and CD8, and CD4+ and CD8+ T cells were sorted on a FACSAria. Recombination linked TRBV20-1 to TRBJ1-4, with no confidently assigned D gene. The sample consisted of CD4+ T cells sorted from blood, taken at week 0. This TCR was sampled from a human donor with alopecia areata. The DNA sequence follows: TGCAGTGCTAGGGGTCAGGAAAAACTGTTTTTT. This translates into CSARGQEKLFF.